Following are 15 T cell receptor beta chains from one sample sequenced in a study of T cell responses to AZD1222 COVID-19 vaccine. Sequencing was performed with immunoSEQ multiplex PCR; in TCRdb, only in-frame clones are kept and a portion is missing. The top ten hold approximately 5% of the sample, which has about 77,000 clones, 92% seen once. Material: peripheral blood, obtained 28 days after the second AZD1222 dose. The receptor source for this set is an adult who received the AZD1222 COVID-19 vaccine.

The chain uses TRBV28 and TRBJ2-2; D unclear. The germline V and J ends were trimmed by 6 bases and 3 bases, with 8 bases remaining between them. The CDR3 runs 13 residues. Per the germline V gene, CDR1 is MDHEN and CDR2 is SYDVKM. In DNA, the CDR3 is TGTGCCAGCAGCTCCACGGACACCGGGGAGCTGTTTTTT. Encoded protein: CASSSTDTGELFF.

V is TRBV11-3 and J is TRBJ2-5; 9 nucleotides align to TRBD2. Germline CDR1 is SGHNT and CDR2 is YENEEA. After removal of 5 bases from V and 5 bases from J, the junction contained 12 bases not matched to a gene. The CDR3 extends over 16 amino acids. CDR3 sequence: CASSKDLAGGQETQYF. The CDR3 nucleotides are TGTGCCAGCAGCAAGGATCTGGCGGGAGGGCAGGAGACCCAGTACTTC.

This rearrangement joins TRBV19 to TRBJ2-1, with a weak D call TRBD2 (7 bases). V was clipped by 3 bases and J by 3 bases, with 15 bases between them. There are 16 residues in the CDR3. Germline-derived CDR1 and CDR2 are LNHDA and SQIVND (reference sequence). The CDR3 sequence: CASSIPRGGGYNEQFF. CDR3 in DNA: TGTGCCAGTAGTATTCCCAGGGGCGGGGGCTACAATGAGCAGTTCTTC. Looking up the rest from reference TRBV19 and TRBJ2-1 gives the full variable domain: DGGITQSPKYLFRKEGQNVTLSCEQNLNHDAMYWYRQDPGQGLRLIYYSQIVNDFQKGDIAEGYSVSREKKESFPLTVTSAQKNPTAFYLCASSIPRGGGYNEQFFGPGTRLTVL.

This clone was seen once. The rearrangement uses TRBV10-3 and TRBJ1-2; possible D gene TRBD1, 5 bases. The V end was cut by 3 bases, the J end by 7 bases, with 18 bases between. This CDR3 has 15 residues. The germline V gene has CDR1 ENHRY and CDR2 SYGVKD. CDR3 sequence: CAISDPGGDLSGYTF. CDR3 in DNA: TGTGCCATCAGTGACCCTGGGGGGGACCTATCTGGCTACACCTTC.

This chain connects TRBV25-1 to TRBJ1-2, with 8 bases aligning to TRBD1. This CDR3 region has 18 residues. V was pared by 4 bases and J by 1 base, with 14 bases of the junction left unmatched. Germline V gene data show CDR1 as MGHDK and CDR2 as SYGVNS. The DNA for the CDR3 is TGTGCCAGCAGTGGGAAACAGGGGGTTCATACTAATAACTATGGCTACACCTTC. Protein: CASSGKQGVHTNNYGYTF.

The CDR3 bases are TGTGCCAGCAGGGGGGGACCGGGACAGGGAATTGAAAAACTGTTTTTT. Translated, it gives CASRGGPGQGIEKLFF. The chain combines TRBV7-2 with TRBJ1-4; 9 positions match TRBD1. The trim removed 6 bases at V and 7 bases at J, leaving 12 bases unmatched. Germline V lookup: CDR1 SGHTA, CDR2 FQGNSA. This CDR3 comprises 16 residues.

The chain joins TRBV25-1 to TRBJ2-3, with a tentative D call TRBD2 (5 bases). The CDR3 loop spans 16 amino acids. Between the trimmed V and J ends, which lost 1 base and 0 bases, there was a span of 11 bases. Germline values: CDR1 MGHDK, CDR2 SYGVNS. CDR3 amino acids: CASSELGGSSTDTQYF. The CDR3 nucleotides read TGTGCCAGCAGTGAATTGGGCGGGTCTAGCACAGATACGCAGTATTTT.

There are a few counts of this clone. The V gene is TRBV28, the J gene TRBJ2-3; no clear D gene. The ends were cut back, 8 bases at V and 0 bases at J, with 15 bases in the middle. Germline CDR1 MDHEN, CDR2 SYDVKM. This CDR3 contains 15 residues. CDR3 in DNA: TGTGCCAGCTCCTTCTCGGGCTACAGCACAGATACGCAGTATTTT. Its translation: CASSFSGYSTDTQYF.

V gene TRBV11-3 combines with J gene TRBJ1-2; D gene ambiguous. V gave up 5 bases and J gave up 1 base, with 14 bases separating them. CDR3 size: 15 residues. Germline lookup yields CDR1 SGHNT and CDR2 YENEEA. The CDR3 bases are TGTGCCAGCAGCCCGGGAATTCAAATTAACTATGGCTACACCTTC. Residues: CASSPGIQINYGYTF. Full variable domain (outside the CDR3, taken from reference TRBV11-3 and TRBJ1-2): EAGVVQSPRYKIIEKKQPVAFWCNPISGHNTLYWYLQNLGQGPELLIRYENEEAVDDSQLPKDRFSAERLKGVDSTLKIQPAELGDSAVYLCASSPGIQINYGYTFGSGTRLTVV.

The J gene is TRBJ2-7, the V gene TRBV19, with TRBD2 identical over 7 bases. The germline CDR1 and CDR2 sequences are LNHDA and SQIVND (reference sequence). The CDR3 runs 15 residues. Germline trimming cut 3 bases from V and 2 bases from J; bases unmatched to any gene: 7. The CDR3 DNA is TGTGCCAGTAGTATTTTTAGCGGGCAAACCTACGAGCAGTACTTC. Translating gives CASSIFSGQTYEQYF.

This clone was seen only once. V and J are TRBV7-9 and TRBJ1-2, with D unresolved. Germline V gives CDR1 SEHNR, CDR2 FQNEAQ (reference sequence). Trimming left V 1 base short and J 2 bases short, with 8 bases between. The CDR3 is 14 residues long. DNA for the CDR3: TGTGCCAGCAGCTTAGGAGTACAGAACTATGGCTACACCTTC. The encoded protein is CASSLGVQNYGYTF.

The genes are TRBV18 and TRBJ1-1; D is ambiguous. The germline V gene has CDR1 KGHSH and CDR2 LQKENI. Trimming shortened V by 3 bases and J by 6 bases, and 14 bases separated the two germline ends. The CDR3 has 14 amino acids. The CDR3 region has the DNA TGTGCCAGCTCACCCGAAGTAAGATTCTCTGAAGCTTTCTTT. Encoded protein: CASSPEVRFSEAFF.

The rearrangement links TRBV29-1 to TRBJ1-5; 9 bases line up with TRBD1. The CDR3 runs to 15 residues. CDR1 SQVTM and CDR2 ANQGSEA come from the germline V gene. The V segment lost 4 bases and the J segment 5 bases; nucleotides outside the gene matches: 9. The CDR3 loop is CSVVVTGGIDQPQHF. The CDR3 DNA follows: TGCAGCGTTGTAGTGACAGGGGGAATCGATCAGCCCCAGCATTTT.

The rearrangement links TRBV10-3 to TRBJ1-1, with TRBD1 as a possible D gene (6 bases). V was pared by 11 bases and J by 3 bases, with 31 bases between. Germline CDR1 is ENHRY and CDR2 is SYGVKD. The CDR3 spans 18 residues. The CDR3 protein is CASRGPSGGNSPYTEAFF. CDR3 sequence (DNA): TGTGCCTCTCGGGGGCCCTCTGGGGGCAATTCTCCTTACACTGAAGCTTTCTTT.

This chain connects TRBV5-1 to TRBJ1-6, with D perhaps TRBD1 (5 bases). In germline, CDR1 is SGHRS, CDR2 YFSETQ. The CDR3 sequence is 14 residues long. Trimming shortened V by 6 bases and J by 5 bases, and 12 bases separated the two germline ends. Here the CDR3 reads CASTYGGDNSPLHF. The CDR3, as DNA: TGCGCCAGCACCTACGGAGGGGATAATTCACCCCTCCACTTT.